The clone carrying this T cell receptor (beta chain) came up many times. Its antigen is not identified. The isolated RNA, all of it, was reverse transcribed, so expressed TCRB transcripts were what got sequenced. This table comes from immunoSEQ multiplex PCR, and its TCRdb copy is limited to in-frame clones, with some not included. The table records 250,000 to 300,000 clones, 7.5% to 9.5% of them present only once. This CDR3 has 14 amino acids. Trimming took 6 bases from V and 4 from J, leaving 17 bases between them. The germline gives CDR1 SQVTM, CDR2 ANQGSEA. Sorted populations were all over 98% pure. The data were obtained in a study of beta chain features in type 1 diabetes. Study-wide results and limits: In all four CD4+ subsets, TCRB CDR3 length was significantly, moderately reduced in type 1 diabetes. Patients with type 1 diabetes showed fewer VDJ junction insertions and more deletions.

This TCR came from a woman aged 18-29 years in good health. Material for sequencing was central memory CD4+ T cells from blood. The chain is built from TRBV29-1 and TRBJ2-3, with D possibly TRBD2 on 7 matching bases. The CDR3 DNA reads TGCAGCGTCAAACTCGGGGGGCCACCAGATACGCAGTATTTT. Amino acid sequence: CSVKLGGPPDTQYF.